This passage covers 22 T cell receptor beta chains from one sample sequenced in a study of breast tumors, draining lymph nodes, adjacent tissues. Breast cancer patients provided tissue from their axillary draining lymph nodes. TCRdb processed the multiplex PCR reads anew with MiXCR; each CDR3 protein has one entry. Of about 180,000 distinct CDR3 sequences in the sample, approximately 33% were seen once. The material sequenced was axillary lymph node tissue. The receptors derive from a female donor with breast cancer. Some clones in this sample may be carry-over from other donors' samples.

A few counts support this clonotype. The chain combines TRBV7-2 with TRBJ1-1, with TRBD1 as a possible D gene (5 bases). V dropped 5 bases and J dropped 6 bases, with 16 bases sitting between them. The length of the CDR3 is 14 residues. CDR1 and CDR2 from the germline V gene are SGHTA and FQGNSA. CDR3 loop: CASSPGVRGAEAFF. The CDR3 nucleotides read TGTGCCAGCAGCCCGGGGGTCCGAGGGGCTGAAGCTTTCTTT.

The table lists this clonotype with many counts. The rearrangement joins TRBV11-2 to TRBJ2-1; possibly TRBD2 for D (6 bases). V shed 1 base and J shed 8 bases, with 12 bases lying between them. This CDR3 region has 14 residues. Per germline, CDR1 SGHAT and CDR2 FQNNGV. The CDR3 DNA is TGTGCCAGCAGCTTAGCGGGGGACTGGGATGAGCAGTTCTTC. It yields the protein CASSLAGDWDEQFF.

Details on this clonotype: The conserved phenylalanine or tryptophan normally closing the CDR3 is absent here, so this likely arose from a read error. The chain couples TRBV7-3 to TRBJ2-1, with TRBD2 as a possible D gene (6 bases). Germline V CDR1 and CDR2: SGHTA, FQGTGA. This CDR3 has 14 amino acids. V lost 4 bases and J 5 bases, leaving 12 bases between the germline ends. CDR3 DNA: TGTGCCAGCAGCTCACTGGGGGGAAACAATGAGCAGTTCCTC. Protein: CASSSLGGNNEQFL.

Remarks on this clonotype: A much larger clone sits a single nucleotide away, making a read error possible. The chain couples TRBV20-1 to TRBJ2-7, with TRBD1 matching 9 bases. Looked up from germline, CDR1 is DFQATT and CDR2 is SNEGSKA (reference sequence). V was clipped by 3 bases and J by 2 bases; unmatched bases: 8. This CDR3 contains 15 residues. CDR3 region: CSARDRDRAAYEQYF. The CDR3 bases are TGCAGTGCTAGGGACCGGGACAGGGCCGCCTACGAGCAGTACTTC.

This clonotype was picked up many times. The genes are TRBV7-2 and TRBJ2-5; D uncertain. This CDR3 is built from 14 residues. The ends were cut back, 6 bases at V and 2 bases at J, with 13 bases in the middle. CDR1 is SGHTA and CDR2 is FQGNSA in the germline V gene. The CDR3 loop reads CASSSAARQETQYF. CDR3 bases: TGTGCCAGCAGTTCGGCGGCTCGGCAAGAGACCCAGTACTTC. Full variable domain (rest looked up from reference TRBV7-2 and TRBJ2-5): GAGVSQSPSNKVTEKGKDVELRCDPISGHTALYWYRQSLGQGLEFLIYFQGNSAPDKSGLPSDRFSAERTGGSVSTLTIQRTQQEDSAVYLCASSSAARQETQYFGPGTRLLVL.

This clonotype was counted many times. The junction differs from germline at one of its ends, possibly a read error. The rearrangement uses TRBV5-8 and TRBJ2-3, with 8 bases identical to TRBD2. Germline loops: CDR1 SGHTS, CDR2 YDEGEE. CDR3 size: 14 residues. In DNA form, the CDR3 reads TGTGCCAGCAACCTACTAGCGGCAACAGTTACGCAGTATTTT. It yields the protein CASNLLAATVTQYF.

As regards this clonotype: Since a much larger clone is just one base distant, this may be a read error. The chain joins TRBV7-2 to TRBJ1-2; no definite D call. CDR1 and CDR2 from the germline V gene are SGHTA and FQGNSA. The CDR3 runs to 15 residues. The CDR3 spells CASSPGRARHYGYPF. The DNA of the CDR3 is TGTGCCAGCAGCCCGGGGAGGGCGCGGCATTATGGCTACCCCTTC.

The rearrangement uses TRBV12-3 or TRBV12-4 and TRBJ2-7; TRBD1 matches 9 bases. The CDR3 runs to 15 residues. Unmatched junction bases numbered 9, after V lost 3 bases and J lost 6 bases. The CDR3 here is CASSFSGTGSSEQYF. The CDR3 DNA sequence: TGTGCCAGCAGTTTCTCCGGGACAGGGTCATCCGAGCAGTACTTC.

This clonotype was counted between two and nine times. A single base separates this from a much larger clone, so it may be a read error. The chain uses TRBV4-2 and TRBJ2-1; 8 bases agree with TRBD1. Trimming cost V 4 bases and J 8 bases; bases outside gene matches: 4. Looked up from germline, CDR1 is LGHNA and CDR2 is YNFKEQ. The CDR3 contains 13 residues. The CDR3 here is CASSRTGLDEQFF. The CDR3 nucleotides are TGTGCCAGCAGCCGGACAGGGCTGGATGAGCAGTTCTTC.

This clonotype was counted at least ten times. The chain carries TRBV10-1 and TRBJ1-3; perhaps TRBD1 as D (6 bases). V lost 7 bases and J lost 0, with 16 bases in between. This CDR3 has 16 amino acids. Germline V gene lookup returns CDR1 WNHNN and CDR2 SYGVQD (reference sequence). The CDR3 nucleotides are TGCGCCAGCACCTACAGGGACTCTGGCTCTGGAAACACCATATATTTT. It codes for CASTYRDSGSGNTIYF.

The chain joins TRBV10-1 to TRBJ2-7; 10 bases match TRBD2. Germline V CDR1 and CDR2: WNHNN, SYGVQD (reference sequence). This CDR3 comprises 19 residues. V shed 0 bases and J 3 bases; nucleotides not matched to a gene: 14. CDR3 protein: CASSESSPQGLAFNYEQYF. DNA of the CDR3: TGCGCCAGCAGTGAGTCGAGTCCCCAGGGACTAGCGTTTAACTACGAGCAGTACTTC.

This clonotype occurred many times. This chain connects TRBV6-1 to TRBJ1-4; D not resolved. Germline V gene lookup returns CDR1 MNHNS and CDR2 SASEGT. CDR3 size: 15 residues. The V and J ends lost 2 bases and 4 bases respectively, with 11 bases between them. For the CDR3, the DNA is TGTGCCAGCAGTGAAAAGGTCCGGGGTAATGAAAAACTGTTTTTT. Its protein is CASSEKVRGNEKLFF.

At least ten counts were recorded for this clonotype. This sequence joins TRBV20-1 and TRBJ2-7, with 7 bases identical to TRBD2. The CDR3 is made up of 13 amino acids. V lost 1 base and J lost 5; bases outside the gene matches: 5. Germline-derived CDR1 and CDR2 are DFQATT and SNEGSKA (reference sequence). This CDR3 is CSARAAGVHEQYF. For the CDR3, the DNA is TGCAGTGCTAGAGCGGCGGGAGTTCACGAGCAGTACTTC.

This clonotype was recorded once. An end of the junction does not agree with germline; a read error may underlie this. The chain couples TRBV20-1 to TRBJ1-4; 10 bases align to TRBD1. From germline, CDR1 is DFQATT and CDR2 SNEGSKA (reference sequence). The CDR3 loop spans 13 amino acids. The CDR3 nucleotides read TGCAGTGCCAGACAGGGGGCGGGAGAAACACTGTTTTTT. Encoded protein: CSARQGAGETLFF.

This chain connects TRBV10-2 to TRBJ2-2, with 7 bases fitting TRBD1. CDR3 length: 15 residues. With 7 bases clipped from V and 7 bases from J, the junction kept 12 bases outside the gene matches. Germline-derived CDR1 and CDR2 are WSHSY and SAAADI. CDR3 residues: CASIGSTGAGGELFF. Written as DNA, the CDR3 is TGCGCCAGCATCGGATCCACAGGGGCGGGCGGGGAGCTGTTTTTT.

Comments on this clonotype: A much larger clone differs by one base, so this may be a read error. V and J are TRBV11-3 and TRBJ2-7, with D maybe TRBD1 (6 bases). The CDR3 runs 15 residues. The germline gives CDR1 SGHNT, CDR2 YENEEA. The CDR3, as DNA: TGTGCCAGCAGCCCATCACAGGGCAGCTCCTACGACCAGTACTTC. It specifies CASSPSQGSSYDQYF.

This clonotype occurred many times. The genes are TRBV6-5 and TRBJ2-5; 9 nucleotides align to TRBD2. V shed 7 bases and J 5 bases; nucleotides not matched to a gene: 11. Germline loops: CDR1 MNHEY, CDR2 SVGAGI. This CDR3 is 15 amino acids long. CDR3: CASNHLSGSGETQYF. Here the CDR3 DNA reads TGTGCCAGCAACCACCTTAGCGGGAGTGGGGAGACCCAGTACTTC.

The chain has TRBV20-1 and TRBJ2-7, with 10 nucleotides matching TRBD1. This CDR3 contains 14 residues. V dropped 1 base and J dropped 6; count of bases not matched to a gene: 6. Germline values: CDR1 DFQATT, CDR2 SNEGSKA (reference sequence). CDR3 residues: CSARVGTGASEQYF. CDR3 in DNA: TGCAGTGCTAGAGTAGGGACAGGGGCCTCCGAGCAGTACTTC.

This clonotype was found once. The junction differs from germline at one of its ends, possibly a read error. DNA of the CDR3: TGTGCCAGCTCACCGGGACTCTCCTACGAGCTGTACTTC. Protein sequence: CASSPGLSYELYF. This chain joins TRBV18 and TRBJ2-7; the D gene is possibly TRBD2 (6 bases). The CDR3 extends over 13 amino acids. Germline V gene sequence: CDR1 KGHSH, CDR2 LQKENI.

Regarding this clonotype: This may come from a read error, since a much larger clone is one base off. Here the CDR3 omits its conserved ending phenylalanine or tryptophan, so a read error is the likely source. This chain uses TRBV7-2 with TRBJ2-1; unclear D gene. The CDR3 is 16 amino acids. CDR1 SGHTA and CDR2 FQGNSA come from the germline V gene. The germline V and J ends were trimmed by 2 bases and 4 bases, with 15 bases remaining between them. The CDR3 bases are TGTGCCAGCAGCTTATTACCTGGGTCGCTATACAATGAGCAGTTCCTC. Translating gives CASSLLPGSLYNEQFL.

Comments on this clonotype: A much larger clone differs from this one at a single base, so this may be a read error. V usage is TRBV11-2 and J usage is TRBJ1-2; D not resolved. The CDR3 sequence is 12 residues long. The germline CDR1 and CDR2 sequences are SGHAT and FQNNGV. CDR3 in amino acids: CASSVDRYAYTF. In nucleotides, the CDR3 is TGTGCCAGCAGCGTAGATCGCTATGCCTACACCTTC.

Concerning this clonotype: Germline is not matched at one junction end, which may reflect a read error. V gene TRBV6-1 combines with J gene TRBJ2-5; D is perhaps TRBD1 or TRBD2 (5 bases each). The CDR3 is 15 amino acids. CDR1 MNHNS and CDR2 SASEGT come from the germline V gene. The chain's CDR3 is CATSEALLGVRTQYF. In DNA, the CDR3 is TGTGCCACCAGTGAAGCGCTTTTGGGGGTTCGGACCCAGTACTTC.